The 9 T cell receptor beta chains given below trace back to one sample, sequenced in a study of blood T cell repertoires in COVID-19. Sequencing was performed with immunoSEQ multiplex PCR; in TCRdb, only in-frame clones are kept and a portion is missing. The sample lists approximately 190,000 clones, 65% to 85% seen once, with roughly 17% in the top ten. Sequenced input: peripheral blood. The source of these receptors is a man in his 60s with active or convalescent COVID-19.

This chain links TRBV6-5 with TRBJ2-7, with 8 nucleotides matching TRBD2. The CDR3 has 15 residues. Trimming at V came to 4 bases and at J to 0 bases, leaving 5 bases not matched to a gene. Germline-derived CDR1 and CDR2 are MNHEY and SVGAGI. The CDR3 DNA reads TGTGCCAGCAGTTGGGGACTAGAGGCCTCCTACGAGCAGTACTTC. It translates to CASSWGLEASYEQYF.

This clone was detected a few times. This chain joins TRBV7-3 and TRBJ1-5; no clear D gene. The CDR3 loop spans 13 amino acids. V was cut by 0 bases and J by 4 bases, with 4 bases left in between. Per germline, CDR1 SGHTA and CDR2 FQGTGA. The CDR3 coding sequence is TGTGCCAGCAGCTTAACCGGGAATCAGCCCCAGCATTTT. This translates into CASSLTGNQPQHF.

The V gene is TRBV28, the J gene TRBJ2-1; 9 bases align to TRBD2. With V trimmed by 3 bases and J by 6 bases, 6 bases remained unmatched. Germline lookup yields CDR1 MDHEN and CDR2 SYDVKM. This CDR3 comprises 15 residues. CDR3 residues: CASSFMREGRNEQFF. The CDR3 region has the DNA TGTGCCAGCAGTTTTATGCGGGAGGGCCGCAATGAGCAGTTCTTC.

The J gene is TRBJ2-1, the V gene TRBV5-1, with a possible D match to TRBD2 (6 bases). Trimming took off 2 bases at V and 4 bases at J, with 13 bases between the two ends. The germline V gene has CDR1 SGHRS and CDR2 YFSETQ. The CDR3 is made up of 15 amino acids. The CDR3 loop reads CASSLGTQRYNEQFF. The CDR3 DNA sequence: TGCGCCAGCAGCTTAGGGACTCAAAGGTACAATGAGCAGTTCTTC.

The chain employs TRBV7-8 and TRBJ1-2; D is unresolved. Between the trimmed V and J ends, which lost 1 base and 3 bases, there was a span of 12 bases. The CDR3 is 15 amino acids. Germline V gene sequence: CDR1 SGHVS, CDR2 FQNEAQ. CDR3 nucleotides: TGTGCCAGCAGCTTAGGCGTCGGCGGGGACTATGGCTACACCTTC. Amino acid sequence: CASSLGVGGDYGYTF. Complete variable domain (other parts from reference TRBV7-8 and TRBJ1-2): GAGVSQSPRYKVAKRGQDVALRCDPISGHVSLFWYQQALGQGPEFLTYFQNEAQLDKSGLPSDRFFAERPEGSVSTLKIQRTQQEDSAVYLCASSLGVGGDYGYTFGSGTRLTVV.

This clone was seen only a few times. The gene calls are TRBV6-4 and TRBJ1-2; 12 bases line up with TRBD1. The CDR3 spans 19 residues. Per the germline V gene, CDR1 is MRHNA and CDR2 is SNTAGT. With V trimmed by 1 base and J by 4 bases, 13 bases remained unmatched. This chain's CDR3 is CASSDFTPGQGAQAYGYTF. CDR3 sequence (DNA): TGTGCCAGCAGTGACTTTACCCCGGGACAGGGGGCGCAGGCCTATGGCTACACCTTC.

The chain employs TRBV4-1 and TRBJ1-1; D is unresolved. Looked up from germline, CDR1 is MGHRA and CDR2 is YSYEKL. The CDR3 length is 15 residues. V gave up 0 bases and J gave up 2 bases, with 10 bases separating them. CDR3 sequence: CASSQDEMLNTEAFF. CDR3 DNA sequence: TGCGCCAGCAGCCAAGATGAGATGCTCAACACTGAAGCTTTCTTT.

The V and J genes are TRBV18 and TRBJ2-1; TRBD2 matches 8 bases. With 4 bases clipped from V and 0 bases from J, the junction kept 5 bases outside the gene matches. Looked up from germline, CDR1 is KGHSH and CDR2 is LQKENI. The CDR3 totals 16 residues. CDR3: CASSLSAGVSYNEQFF. CDR3 DNA sequence: TGTGCCAGCTCACTCTCAGCGGGAGTCTCCTACAATGAGCAGTTCTTC. The full variable domain, in which reference TRBV18 and TRBJ2-1 provide the parts outside the CDR3, is NAGVMQNPRHLVRRRGQEARLRCSPMKGHSHVYWYRQLPEEGLKFMVYLQKENIIDESGMPKERFSAEFPKEGPSILRIQQVVRGDSAAYFCASSLSAGVSYNEQFFGPGTRLTVL.

The genes are TRBV14 and TRBJ1-5; no definite D call. V was shortened by 5 bases and J by 11 bases, with 16 bases between the two germline ends. Germline V gives CDR1 SGHDN, CDR2 FVKESK. The CDR3 covers 13 residues. The CDR3 coding sequence is TGTGCCAGCAGCGCTACCCGATTAGGAGCCCAGCATTTT. This encodes CASSATRLGAQHF. Full variable domain (outside the CDR3, taken from reference TRBV14 and TRBJ1-5): EAGVTQFPSHSVIEKGQTVTLRCDPISGHDNLYWYRRVMGKEIKFLLHFVKESKQDESGMPNNRFLAERTGGTYSTLKVQPAELEDSGVYFCASSATRLGAQHFGDGTRLSIL.